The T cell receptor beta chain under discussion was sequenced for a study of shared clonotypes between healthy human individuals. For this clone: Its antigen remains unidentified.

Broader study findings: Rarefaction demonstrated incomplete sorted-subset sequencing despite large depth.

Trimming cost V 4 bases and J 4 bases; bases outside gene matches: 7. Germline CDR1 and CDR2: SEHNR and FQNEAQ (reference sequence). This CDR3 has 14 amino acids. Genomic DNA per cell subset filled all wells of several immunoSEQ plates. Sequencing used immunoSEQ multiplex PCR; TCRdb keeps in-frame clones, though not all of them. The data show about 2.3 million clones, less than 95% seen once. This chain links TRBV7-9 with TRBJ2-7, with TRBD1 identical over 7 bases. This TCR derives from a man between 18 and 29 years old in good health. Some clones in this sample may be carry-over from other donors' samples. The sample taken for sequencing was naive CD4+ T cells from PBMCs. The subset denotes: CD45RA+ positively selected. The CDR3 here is CASSYTGAGYEQYF. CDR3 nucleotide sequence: TGTGCCAGCAGCTATACAGGGGCCGGATACGAGCAGTACTTC. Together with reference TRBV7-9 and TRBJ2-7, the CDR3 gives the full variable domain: DTGVSQNPRHKITKRGQNVTFRCDPISEHNRLYWYRQTLGQGPEFLTYFQNEAQLEKSRLLSDRFSAERPKGSFSTLEIQRTEQGDSAMYLCASSYTGAGYEQYFGPGTRLTVT.